One and the same sample provided the 27 T cell receptor beta chains below, sequenced in a study of blood T cell repertoires in COVID-19. Sequenced by immunoSEQ multiplex PCR; TCRdb stores in-frame clones only, minus some. The table includes more than 20,000 clones, 80% detected once. The sample taken for sequencing was peripheral blood. The source is a man in his 60s with active COVID-19.

V is TRBV9 and J is TRBJ2-2, with 9 bases matching TRBD2. This CDR3 contains 16 residues. Germline V CDR1 and CDR2: SGDLS, YYNGEE. The junction had 7 bases not matched to a gene; V was cut back by 0 bases and J by 7 bases. As DNA, the CDR3 is TGTGCCAGCAGCGTAGCGGCGGGAGGGCCTTTCGGGGAGCTGTTTTTT. It codes for CASSVAAGGPFGELFF.

This clone was found a few times. In DNA, the CDR3 is TGCGCCAGCAGTGGTAACAGTTATACGCAGTATTTT. It is translated as CASSGNSYTQYF. The V call is TRBV10-1, the J call TRBJ2-3; no firm D call. CDR3 length equals 12 residues. The germline CDR1 and CDR2 sequences are WNHNN and SYGVQD (reference sequence). Trimming removed 4 bases at V and 7 bases at J, with 9 bases between.

This chain joins TRBV7-2 and TRBJ2-1, with TRBD1 matching 10 bases. Germline values: CDR1 SGHTA, CDR2 FQGNSA. V was clipped by 5 bases and J by 5 bases; unmatched bases: 9. CDR3 length: 16 residues. In DNA form, the CDR3 reads TGTGCCAGCAGCCCCCTCTGGGACAGGGGCAACAATGAGCAGTTCTTC. This encodes CASSPLWDRGNNEQFF.

The chain has TRBV20-1 and TRBJ2-5; possibly TRBD2 for D (5 bases). Germline V gene sequence: CDR1 DFQATT, CDR2 SNEGSKA (reference sequence). Trimming removed 3 bases from V and 5 bases from J, with 16 bases in between. The CDR3 covers 14 residues. The CDR3 sequence: CSASPLVSAETQYF. As DNA, the CDR3 is TGCAGTGCTAGTCCACTAGTCTCGGCGGAGACCCAGTACTTC.

The rearrangement uses TRBV29-1 and TRBJ2-1, with TRBD2 identical over 11 bases. J lost 7 bases, V lost 5 bases, and 7 bases had no gene match. CDR1 is SQVTM and CDR2 is ANQGSEA in the germline V gene. CDR3 length: 14 amino acids. This CDR3 reads CSVLLAGAINEQFF. CDR3 sequence (DNA): TGCAGCGTTTTACTAGCGGGAGCTATAAATGAGCAGTTCTTC.

By proportion, this clone is large. This chain uses TRBV7-9 with TRBJ1-2; 8 bases are a match to TRBD1. CDR1 is SEHNR and CDR2 is FQNEAQ in the germline V gene (reference sequence). The CDR3 totals 15 residues. Trimming cost V 5 bases and J 8 bases; bases outside gene matches: 13. The CDR3: CASSASGGPLWGYTF. The DNA for the CDR3 is TGTGCCAGCAGCGCTTCAGGGGGCCCCCTTTGGGGCTACACCTTC. The whole variable domain, remainder taken from reference TRBV7-9 and TRBJ1-2, is DTGVSQNPRHKITKRGQNVTFRCDPISEHNRLYWYRQTLGQGPEFLTYFQNEAQLEKSRLLSDRFSAERPKGSFSTLEIQRTEQGDSAMYLCASSASGGPLWGYTFGSGTRLTVV.

The chain links TRBV9 to TRBJ1-5; D possibly corresponds to TRBD1 (5 bases). This CDR3 spans 15 amino acids. Trimming removed 0 bases from V and 3 bases from J, with 10 bases in between. Looked up from germline, CDR1 is SGDLS and CDR2 is YYNGEE. The CDR3 reads CASSVEGAFNQPQHF. Written as DNA, the CDR3 is TGTGCCAGCAGCGTAGAAGGGGCTTTCAATCAGCCCCAGCATTTT.

CDR3 in DNA: TGTGCCAGCAGAAAGGACGGGAGCTCCTACAATGAGCAGTTCTTC. Its translation: CASRKDGSSYNEQFF. V and J are TRBV2 and TRBJ2-1; D is perhaps TRBD2 (6 bases). Between the trimmed V and J ends, which lost 6 bases and 0 bases, there was a span of 12 bases. Per germline, CDR1 SNHLY and CDR2 FYNNEI. CDR3 size: 15 residues.

The V call is TRBV28, the J call TRBJ2-2, with 7 bases identical to TRBD1. Per the germline V gene, CDR1 is MDHEN and CDR2 is SYDVKM. The ends lost 6 bases at V and 6 bases at J; junction bases unmatched: 4. The CDR3 has 13 amino acids. In nucleotides, the CDR3 is TGTGCCAGCAGCCGCCAGGGGGCCGGGGAGCTGTTTTTT. Protein product: CASSRQGAGELFF.

Written as DNA, the CDR3 is TGCGCCAGCAGCCAAGTAGGAGCGGGAGGGACGAACACCGGGGAGCTGTTTTTT. This translates into CASSQVGAGGTNTGELFF. The V call is TRBV4-1, the J call TRBJ2-2; 10 bases line up with TRBD2. CDR1 is MGHRA, CDR2 YSYEKL, per germline. Trimming cost V 1 base and J 0 bases; bases outside gene matches: 5. The CDR3 covers 18 residues.

The V and J genes are TRBV28 and TRBJ2-1; a weak D match, TRBD1 (5 bases). Germline V gives CDR1 MDHEN, CDR2 SYDVKM. This CDR3 region has 15 residues. The V gene lost 4 bases and the J gene lost 3 bases, with 13 bases spanning the gap. CDR3 residues: CASSYQGKNYNEQFF. The DNA for the CDR3 is TGTGCCAGCAGTTACCAGGGTAAAAACTACAATGAGCAGTTCTTC.

The chain couples TRBV30 to TRBJ1-3, with D maybe TRBD1 (6 bases). The CDR3 consists of 14 residues. V was cut by 2 bases and J by 4 bases, with 12 bases left in between. In germline, CDR1 is GTSNPN, CDR2 SVGIG (reference sequence). The CDR3 is CAWSHAGVGNTIYF. CDR3 sequence (DNA): TGTGCCTGGAGTCATGCAGGGGTGGGAAACACCATATATTTT. Full variable domain (missing parts from reference TRBV30 and TRBJ1-3): SQTIHQWPATLVQPVGSPLSLECTVEGTSNPNLYWYRQAAGRGLQLLFYSVGIGQISSEVPQNLSASRPQDRQFILSSKKLLLSDSGFYLCAWSHAGVGNTIYFGEGSWLTVV.

V is TRBV2 and J is TRBJ2-5, with D possibly TRBD2 on 5 matching bases. Germline loops: CDR1 SNHLY, CDR2 FYNNEI. Trimming took off 5 bases at V and 4 bases at J, with 17 bases between the two ends. The CDR3 consists of 15 residues. CDR3 protein: CASSLGAGLGETQYF. CDR3 nucleotides: TGTGCCAGCAGTCTGGGAGCCGGGCTTGGAGAGACCCAGTACTTC.

This rearrangement joins TRBV15 to TRBJ2-7; 13 bases fit TRBD2. Germline V gene sequence: CDR1 LNHNV, CDR2 YYDKDF (reference sequence). The CDR3 is 18 amino acids. V lost 2 bases to trimming and J lost 4 bases; unmatched junction nucleotides: 11. The CDR3 nucleotides are TGTGCCACCAGCAGAAAGTCCATTGGGACTAGCGGGATATACGAGCAGTACTTC. It specifies CATSRKSIGTSGIYEQYF.

The chain recombines TRBV7-8 with TRBJ2-7; 10 positions match TRBD2. Germline CDR1 reads SGHVS; CDR2 reads FQNEAQ. V shed 2 bases and J 6 bases; nucleotides not matched to a gene: 7. This CDR3 spans 15 amino acids. The CDR3 protein is CASSLSLAGVGEQYF. CDR3 nucleotide sequence: TGTGCCAGCAGCTTAAGTCTAGCGGGAGTAGGCGAGCAGTACTTC.

This clone was found a few times. CDR3 DNA: TGTGCCAGCAGCCCGGACTGGGGGAGGGAGACCCAGTACTTC. Amino acid sequence: CASSPDWGRETQYF. This chain uses TRBV5-5 with TRBJ2-5, with a weak D call TRBD2 (6 bases). V was shortened by 4 bases and J by 5 bases, with 15 bases between the two germline ends. The CDR3 loop spans 14 amino acids. Per germline, CDR1 SGHKS and CDR2 YYEKEE (reference sequence).

The V gene is TRBV2, the J gene TRBJ2-1; the match to TRBD2 covers 9 bases. The CDR3 has 14 residues. Trimming removed 7 bases from V and 6 bases from J; junction bases left unmatched: 7. CDR1 is SNHLY and CDR2 is FYNNEI in the germline V gene. CDR3 in amino acids: CASTLSGSGNEQFF. CDR3 DNA: TGTGCCAGCACCCTTAGCGGGAGCGGCAATGAGCAGTTCTTC.

This clone was counted a single time. For the CDR3, the DNA is TGTGCCAGCAGTTACGAGGGACAGGGCAGCTCCTACGAGCAGTACTTC. Protein product: CASSYEGQGSSYEQYF. J is TRBJ2-7 and V is TRBV6-5; 9 bases align to TRBD1. V was pared by 2 bases and J by 0 bases, with 5 bases of the junction left unmatched. Germline V CDR1 and CDR2: MNHEY, SVGAGI. The CDR3 spans 16 residues.

This chain connects TRBV4-3 to TRBJ2-1; TRBD2 agrees at 8 bases. The CDR3 has 15 amino acids. Germline CDR1 reads LGHNA; CDR2 reads YSLEER. V lost 1 base to trimming and J lost 6 bases; unmatched junction nucleotides: 5. The CDR3: CASSQARAGANEQFF. DNA for the CDR3: TGCGCCAGCAGCCAAGCTCGAGCGGGAGCCAATGAGCAGTTCTTC.

V gene TRBV29-1 combines with J gene TRBJ1-1; TRBD1 matches at 10 bases. There are 15 residues in the CDR3. Germline lookup yields CDR1 SQVTM and CDR2 ANQGSEA. V was pared by 6 bases and J by 3 bases, with 10 bases of the junction left unmatched. The CDR3 sequence: CSVDAGQGSYTEAFF. The CDR3, as DNA: TGCAGCGTCGATGCGGGACAGGGGTCCTACACTGAAGCTTTCTTT.

The chain is built from TRBV3-1 (or the pseudogene TRBV3-2) and TRBJ2-7; 13 bases agree with TRBD2. The CDR3 is made up of 15 amino acids. CDR1 is LGHDT, CDR2 YNNKEL, per germline (reference sequence). V trimming: 4 bases; J trimming: 3 bases; junction bases outside the gene matches: 3. CDR3 DNA sequence: TGTGCCAGCAGCCTCGGGACTAGCGGGAACTACGAGCAGTACTTC. Encoded protein: CASSLGTSGNYEQYF.

V gene TRBV19 combines with J gene TRBJ2-7, with a tentative D call TRBD1 (6 bases). The germline V gene has CDR1 LNHDA and CDR2 SQIVND (reference sequence). This CDR3 comprises 14 residues. The ends were cut back, 3 bases at V and 2 bases at J, with 11 bases in the middle. CDR3: CASSIAGTTYEQYF. CDR3 DNA: TGTGCCAGTAGTATCGCCGGGACAACCTACGAGCAGTACTTC.

This clone has just a few counts. The chain employs TRBV7-9 and TRBJ1-2; TRBD1 agrees at 7 bases. The CDR3 covers 14 residues. Trimming at V came to 8 bases and at J to 4 bases, leaving 10 bases not matched to a gene. Per germline, CDR1 SEHNR and CDR2 FQNEAQ (reference sequence). The CDR3 DNA reads TGTGCCAGCGGCGGACAGGATCGTGGCTATGGCTACACCTTC. Translated: CASGGQDRGYGYTF.

This chain connects TRBV7-3 to TRBJ2-1, with 13 nucleotides matching TRBD2. The germline CDR1 and CDR2 sequences are SGHTA and FQGTGA. The CDR3 is 15 residues long. With 5 bases clipped from V and 10 bases from J, the junction kept 8 bases outside the gene matches. The CDR3 loop reads CASSRGLAGLEEQFF. The CDR3 bases are TGTGCCAGCAGCCGGGGACTAGCGGGACTAGAAGAGCAGTTCTTC.

CDR3 loop: CASSTGTHTGELFF. The CDR3 DNA reads TGTGCCAGCAGCACGGGGACTCACACCGGGGAGCTGTTTTTT. This sequence joins TRBV7-9 and TRBJ2-2; possibly TRBD2 for D (6 bases). Looked up from germline, CDR1 is SEHNR and CDR2 is FQNEAQ (reference sequence). V gave up 5 bases and J gave up 3 bases, with 10 bases separating them. The CDR3 contains 14 residues. The variable domain in full, completed from reference TRBV7-9 and TRBJ2-2, reads DTGVSQNPRHKITKRGQNVTFRCDPISEHNRLYWYRQTLGQGPEFLTYFQNEAQLEKSRLLSDRFSAERPKGSFSTLEIQRTEQGDSAMYLCASSTGTHTGELFFGEGSRLTVL.

The rearrangement uses TRBV5-1 and TRBJ2-7; 10 positions match TRBD2. From germline, CDR1 is SGHRS and CDR2 YFSETQ. Germline trimming cut 4 bases from V and 1 base from J; bases unmatched to any gene: 8. The CDR3 runs to 16 residues. The CDR3 here is CASSRSGGLASYEQYF. The CDR3 DNA is TGCGCCAGCAGCCGCAGCGGGGGACTAGCGTCCTACGAGCAGTACTTC.

The J gene is TRBJ2-2, the V gene TRBV29-1, with D perhaps TRBD1 (5 bases). The V gene's germline CDR1 is SQVTM and CDR2 ANQGSEA. Trimming stripped 7 bases from V and 4 bases from J, with 16 bases between. CDR3 length: 14 amino acids. The CDR3 region is CSAQIGAITGELFF. CDR3 coding DNA: TGCAGCGCCCAAATAGGGGCTATCACCGGGGAGCTGTTTTTT.